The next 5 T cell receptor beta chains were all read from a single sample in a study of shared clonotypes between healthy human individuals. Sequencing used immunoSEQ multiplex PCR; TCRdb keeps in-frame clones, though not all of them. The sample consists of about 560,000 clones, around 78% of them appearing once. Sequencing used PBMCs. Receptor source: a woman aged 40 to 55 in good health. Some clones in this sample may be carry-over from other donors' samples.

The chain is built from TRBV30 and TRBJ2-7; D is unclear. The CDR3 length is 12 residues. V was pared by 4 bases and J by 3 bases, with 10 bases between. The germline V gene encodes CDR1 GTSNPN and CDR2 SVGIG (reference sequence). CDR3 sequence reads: CAWKSPNYEQYF. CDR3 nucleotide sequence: TGTGCCTGGAAGTCTCCCAACTACGAGCAGTACTTC.

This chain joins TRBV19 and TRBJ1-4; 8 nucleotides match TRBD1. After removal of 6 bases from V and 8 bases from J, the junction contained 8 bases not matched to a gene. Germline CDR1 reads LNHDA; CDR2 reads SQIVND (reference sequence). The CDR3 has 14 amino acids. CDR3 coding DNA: TGTGCCAGTAGCCCCACAGGGGGTTACGAAAAACTGTTTTTT. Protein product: CASSPTGGYEKLFF.

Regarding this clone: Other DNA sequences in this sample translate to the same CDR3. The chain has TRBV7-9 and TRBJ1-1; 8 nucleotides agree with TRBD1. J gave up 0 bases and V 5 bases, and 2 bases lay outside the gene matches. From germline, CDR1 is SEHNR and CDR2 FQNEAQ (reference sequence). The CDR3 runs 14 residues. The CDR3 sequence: CASSPGQVNTEAFF. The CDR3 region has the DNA TGTGCCAGCAGCCCGGGACAGGTGAACACTGAAGCTTTCTTT. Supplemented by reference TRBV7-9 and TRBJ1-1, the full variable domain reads DTGVSQNPRHKITKRGQNVTFRCDPISEHNRLYWYRQTLGQGPEFLTYFQNEAQLEKSRLLSDRFSAERPKGSFSTLEIQRTEQGDSAMYLCASSPGQVNTEAFFGQGTRLTVV.

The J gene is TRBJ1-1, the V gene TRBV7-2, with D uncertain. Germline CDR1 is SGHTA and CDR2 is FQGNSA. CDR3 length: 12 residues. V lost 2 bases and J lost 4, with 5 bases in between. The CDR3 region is CASSLRITEAFF. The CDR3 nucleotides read TGTGCCAGCAGCTTACGGATCACTGAAGCTTTCTTT.

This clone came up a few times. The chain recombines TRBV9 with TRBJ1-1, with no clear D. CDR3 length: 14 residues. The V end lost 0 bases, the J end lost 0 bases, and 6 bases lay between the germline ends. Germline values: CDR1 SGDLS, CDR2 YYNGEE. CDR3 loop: CASSVGTVNTEAFF. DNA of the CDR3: TGTGCCAGCAGCGTAGGGACGGTGAACACTGAAGCTTTCTTT.